The rows below give T cell receptor beta chains drawn from one sample of a study of T-cell reconstitution after alpha-beta-depleted transplantation in children. TCRdb itself ran the PCR reads through MiXCR, one entry per CDR3 protein. The sample includes roughly 45,000 distinct CDR3 sequences, 7.5% to 10% of them seen just once. The source material was PBMCs, mostly from graft donor cells, sampled 60 days after TCRalphabeta/CD19-depleted stem cell transplant. The receptors shown here come from a male patient aged 2 to 9 who had a stem cell transplant for chronic granulomatous disease, so the T cells may come from the graft donor. The CDR3 runs from the conserved cysteine through the conserved F or W. The D gene is left open where the match is weak. Not all rows give a size; the values are once, few, many and, for expanded clones, a class.

clone size: many; D gene: -; V gene: TRBV2; J gene: TRBJ2-1; CDR3 protein: CASKSDGSSYNEQFF; CDR3 DNA: TGTGCCAGCAAGTCGGACGGGAGCTCCTACAATGAGCAGTTCTTC
clone size: many; D gene: -; V gene: TRBV12-3/TRBV12-4; J gene: TRBJ2-2; CDR3 protein: CASSPHLSTGRTGELFF; CDR3 DNA: TGTGCCAGCAGTCCTCACCTCTCGACAGGGAGGACCGGGGAGCTGTTTTTT
clone size: few; D gene: TRBD1; V gene: TRBV20-1; J gene: TRBJ2-7; CDR3 protein: CSARDVGQGVGYEQYF; CDR3 DNA: TGCAGTGCTAGAGACGTGGGACAGGGTGTGGGGTACGAGCAGTACTTC
clone size: many; D gene: TRBD2; V gene: TRBV6-2/TRBV6-3; J gene: TRBJ2-1; CDR3 protein: CASRDLQRAGVRYNEQFF; CDR3 DNA: TGTGCCAGCAGAGACCTACAACGGGCGGGAGTTCGTTACAATGAGCAGTTCTTC
clone size: many; D gene: -; V gene: TRBV4-3; J gene: TRBJ2-3; CDR3 protein: CASSPTTPGLSRLRADTQYF; CDR3 DNA: TGCGCCAGCAGCCCTACAACCCCGGGACTTTCCCGTCTTAGGGCAGATACGCAGTATTTT
clone size: many; D gene: TRBD1; V gene: TRBV5-1; J gene: TRBJ2-1; CDR3 protein: CASSEPGQGGYNEQFF; CDR3 DNA: TGCGCCAGCAGCGAACCGGGACAGGGAGGCTACAATGAGCAGTTCTTC
clone size: many; D gene: -; V gene: TRBV5-1; J gene: TRBJ2-2; CDR3 protein: CASSLDSTSNTGELFF; CDR3 DNA: TGCGCCAGCAGTCTTGACAGCACATCGAACACCGGGGAGCTGTTTTTT
clone size: many; D gene: TRBD1; V gene: TRBV6-2/TRBV6-3; J gene: TRBJ1-5; CDR3 protein: CASRATGGHQPQHF; CDR3 DNA: TGTGCCAGCAGAGCCACAGGGGGGCATCAGCCCCAGCATTTT
clone size: many; D gene: -; V gene: TRBV20-1; J gene: TRBJ2-6; CDR3 protein: CSARPNSGANVLTF; CDR3 DNA: TGCAGTGCGAGACCCAACTCTGGGGCCAACGTCCTGACTTTC
clone size: few; D gene: TRBD1; V gene: TRBV20-1; J gene: TRBJ2-5; CDR3 protein: CSATETGETQYF; CDR3 DNA: TGCAGTGCTACCGAGACAGGGGAGACCCAGTACTTC
clone size: -; D gene: TRBD2; V gene: TRBV3-1; J gene: TRBJ2-7; CDR3 protein: CASSRAPTRVGRVPVVYEQYF; CDR3 DNA: TGTGCCAGCAGCCGAGCCCCTACCCGGGTCGGGAGGGTCCCTGTCGTCTACGAGCAGTACTTC
clone size: many; D gene: -; V gene: TRBV12-3/TRBV12-4; J gene: TRBJ2-5; CDR3 protein: CASSLNRDETQYF; CDR3 DNA: TGTGCCAGCAGTTTAAACAGGGACGAGACCCAGTACTTC
clone size: many; D gene: TRBD2; V gene: TRBV9; J gene: TRBJ2-3; CDR3 protein: CASSGETLAGVGSTDTQYF; CDR3 DNA: TGTGCCAGCAGCGGGGAGACCTTAGCGGGAGTCGGTAGCACAGATACGCAGTATTTT
clone size: few; D gene: TRBD1; V gene: TRBV11-2; J gene: TRBJ1-3; CDR3 protein: CASSPGGGGNTIYF; CDR3 DNA: TGTGCCAGCAGCCCAGGGGGTGGAGGAAACACCATATATTTT
clone size: many; D gene: TRBD2; V gene: TRBV20-1; J gene: TRBJ2-7; CDR3 protein: CSARKETSGISYEQYF; CDR3 DNA: TGCAGTGCCCGGAAGGAGACTAGCGGGATTTCCTACGAGCAGTACTTC
clone size: many; D gene: -; V gene: TRBV9; J gene: TRBJ2-1; CDR3 protein: CASSVRATVNNEQFF; CDR3 DNA: TGTGCCAGCAGCGTCCGCGCGACAGTCAACAATGAGCAGTTCTTC
clone size: many; D gene: TRBD1; V gene: TRBV20-1; J gene: TRBJ1-1; CDR3 protein: CSARYRGGRTEAFF; CDR3 DNA: TGCAGTGCTAGATACAGGGGAGGAAGAACTGAAGCTTTCTTT
clone size: many; D gene: -; V gene: TRBV10-3; J gene: TRBJ2-5; CDR3 protein: CAISEFPGVPETQYF; CDR3 DNA: TGTGCCATCAGTGAGTTCCCGGGAGTCCCTGAGACCCAGTACTTC
clone size: many; D gene: -; V gene: TRBV20-1; J gene: TRBJ1-1; CDR3 protein: CSVKGRGTEAFF; CDR3 DNA: TGCAGTGTAAAGGGGAGGGGCACTGAAGCTTTCTTT
clone size: many; D gene: -; V gene: TRBV20-1; J gene: TRBJ1-2; CDR3 protein: CSASQGGYTF; CDR3 DNA: TGCAGTGCTAGTCAGGGGGGCTACACCTTC
clone size: many; D gene: -; V gene: TRBV18; J gene: TRBJ2-5; CDR3 protein: CASSPQQVQETQYF; CDR3 DNA: TGTGCCAGCTCACCACAACAGGTTCAAGAGACCCAGTACTTC